This passage covers 25 T cell receptor beta chains from one sample sequenced in a study of T cells after yellow fever vaccination. TCRdb ran MiXCR on the 5' RACE reads and lists one entry per CDR3 protein. The sample yields 550,000 or so distinct CDR3 sequences, roughly 19% seen once. Here the sequenced sample was PBMCs, taken 15 days after the yellow fever booster vaccination. These receptors came from a man aged 25 to 40 who received the YFV17D yellow fever vaccine.

Here the CDR3 DNA reads TGTGCCAGCAGTGAGTCCAGGGGAGTATACAATGAGCAGTTCTTC. This gives the protein CASSESRGVYNEQFF. The chain has TRBV25-1 and TRBJ2-1; D perhaps matches TRBD1 (6 bases). Germline assignment: CDR1 MGHDK and CDR2 SYGVNS. V lost 3 bases and J 4 bases, leaving 13 bases between the germline ends. The CDR3 length is 15 residues.

This rearrangement joins TRBV19 to TRBJ1-2; perhaps TRBD1 as D (6 bases). The V end lost 7 bases, the J end lost 6 bases, and 9 bases lay between the germline ends. CDR1 and CDR2 (germline): LNHDA, SQIVND (reference sequence). The CDR3 loop spans 11 amino acids. The DNA for the CDR3 is TGTGCCAGTACTGGGGGCAATGGCTACACCTTC. The encoded protein is CASTGGNGYTF.

The chain links TRBV6-5 to TRBJ2-3; 7 nucleotides line up with TRBD1. The CDR3 is 16 amino acids. The germline gives CDR1 MNHEY, CDR2 SVGAGI. J was trimmed by 3 bases and V by 0 bases; bases with no gene match: 6. CDR3 in amino acids: CASSYSWTGLTDTQYF. The CDR3 DNA is TGTGCCAGCAGTTACTCCTGGACAGGCCTGACAGATACGCAGTATTTT.

This clonotype was found a few times. V gene TRBV7-9 combines with J gene TRBJ2-7; D not certain. Germline CDR1 SEHNR, CDR2 FQNEAQ (reference sequence). The V gene lost 6 bases and the J gene lost 2 bases, with 8 bases spanning the gap. The CDR3 length is 12 residues. The CDR3 protein is CASSLRPYEQYF. The CDR3 DNA is TGTGCCAGCAGTTTAAGGCCCTACGAGCAGTACTTC.

This clonotype was observed a few times. The DNA for the CDR3 is TGTGCCAGCAGCTATACTAGCGGGAGGCTGTACGAGCAGTACTTC. Amino acid sequence: CASSYTSGRLYEQYF. This chain connects TRBV5-4 to TRBJ2-7, with 12 bases lining up with TRBD2. The V gene end was trimmed by 3 bases and the J gene end by 4 bases; junction bases not matched to a gene: 5. CDR3 size: 15 residues. Germline assignment: CDR1 SGHNT and CDR2 YYREEE (reference sequence).

This clonotype was seen a handful of times. This chain uses TRBV12-3 or TRBV12-4 with TRBJ1-1; D is perhaps TRBD1 (6 bases). Trimming left V 5 bases short and J 10 bases short, with 14 bases between. The CDR3 contains 12 residues. CDR3 nucleotide sequence: TGTGCCAGCAGTCCGGGGGCCCGGGCAGCTTTCTTT. This codes for CASSPGARAAFF.

The V and J genes are TRBV15 and TRBJ2-2; D is perhaps TRBD1 or TRBD2 (5 bases each). V dropped 3 bases and J dropped 5 bases, with 13 bases sitting between them. The germline V gene has CDR1 LNHNV and CDR2 YYDKDF (reference sequence). This CDR3 comprises 15 residues. For the CDR3, the DNA is TGTGCCACCAGCAGTTTCCATGGGGGTACCGGGGAGCTGTTTTTT. This codes for CATSSFHGGTGELFF.

This clonotype was counted a few times. The chain carries TRBV5-4 and TRBJ2-2, with 7 bases aligning to TRBD2. The junction had 5 bases not matched to a gene; V was cut back by 2 bases and J by 1 base. The CDR3 is 16 amino acids. From germline, CDR1 is SGHNT and CDR2 YYREEE (reference sequence). CDR3 coding DNA: TGTGCCAGCAGCTTTCGTGCGGGAGTGAACACCGGGGAGCTGTTTTTT. As protein: CASSFRAGVNTGELFF.

V usage is TRBV6-1 and J usage is TRBJ2-2, with 7 bases that match TRBD1. The ends lost 6 bases at V and 4 bases at J; junction bases unmatched: 11. Germline CDR1 MNHNS, CDR2 SASEGT. The CDR3 extends over 16 amino acids. The CDR3 spells CASSLQGQWATGELFF. For the CDR3, the DNA is TGTGCCAGCAGCCTACAGGGGCAATGGGCCACCGGGGAGCTGTTTTTT.

V is TRBV6-5 and J is TRBJ2-7, with D maybe TRBD2 (5 bases). The CDR3 runs 13 residues. Trimming took 0 bases from V and 3 from J, leaving 6 bases between them. Germline V gene lookup returns CDR1 MNHEY and CDR2 SVGAGI. This CDR3 is CASSYSAGYEQYF. CDR3 DNA sequence: TGTGCCAGCAGTTACTCGGCGGGCTACGAGCAGTACTTC.

This chain links TRBV29-1 with TRBJ2-5; tentative D call: TRBD2 (5 bases). V was shortened by 3 bases and J by 7 bases, with 9 bases between the two germline ends. From germline, CDR1 is SQVTM and CDR2 ANQGSEA. This CDR3 is 11 amino acids long. The CDR3, as DNA: TGCAGCGTTGACGAAGGGAGGACCCAGTACTTC. Translating it yields CSVDEGRTQYF.

This clonotype was seen a few times. The chain is built from TRBV10-3 and TRBJ1-1; TRBD1 aligns across 7 bases. Per the germline V gene, CDR1 is ENHRY and CDR2 is SYGVKD. The CDR3 totals 19 residues. V was clipped by 2 bases and J by 0 bases; unmatched bases: 15. The CDR3 sequence is CAISEGFRDSQIMNTEAFF. The CDR3 DNA reads TGTGCCATCAGTGAGGGATTCAGGGACAGCCAGATTATGAACACTGAAGCTTTCTTT.

The table lists this clonotype with a few counts. This chain connects TRBV11-2 to TRBJ2-7; D is uncertain. Trimming took off 5 bases at V and 1 base at J, with 9 bases between the two ends. Germline V CDR1 and CDR2: SGHAT, FQNNGV. The CDR3 covers 13 residues. CDR3 sequence (DNA): TGTGCCAGCAGCCCAGAACAGTCCTACGAGCAGTACTTC. Its translation: CASSPEQSYEQYF.

This clonotype was seen many times. The chain has TRBV29-1 and TRBJ2-2; no firm D call. Germline loops: CDR1 SQVTM, CDR2 ANQGSEA. This CDR3 is built from 10 residues. Trimming pared 6 bases from V and 7 bases from J, leaving 6 bases between. The CDR3 reads CSVFDGELFF. The CDR3 DNA follows: TGCAGCGTCTTCGACGGGGAGCTGTTTTTT.

This clonotype was observed a handful of times. CDR3 nucleotides: TGTGCCAGCTCACCACCGAATAGCGGGAGTGTGTACGAGCAGTACTTC. It specifies CASSPPNSGSVYEQYF. This chain uses TRBV18 with TRBJ2-7, with 9 bases identical to TRBD2. The germline V gene has CDR1 KGHSH and CDR2 LQKENI. The CDR3 is 16 amino acids. V shed 0 bases, J shed 4 bases, and the junction held 7 bases outside the gene matches.

The chain combines TRBV4-2 with TRBJ2-4; 7 bases map to TRBD1. V shed 1 base and J 3 bases; nucleotides not matched to a gene: 3. Germline CDR1 LGHNA, CDR2 YNFKEQ. The CDR3 totals 15 residues. For the CDR3, the DNA is TGTGCCAGCAGCCAAGGACAGGGTGGCAAAAACATTCAGTACTTC. It is translated as CASSQGQGGKNIQYF.

The CDR3 sequence: CASAPQGGQPQHF. CDR3 bases: TGCGCCAGCGCCCCCCAGGGAGGTCAGCCCCAGCATTTT. The chain has TRBV10-2 and TRBJ1-5; possible D gene TRBD1, 5 bases. CDR1 WSHSY and CDR2 SAAADI come from the germline V gene. The CDR3 has 13 residues. V was clipped by 8 bases and J by 6 bases, with 14 bases between them.

This clonotype came up many times. V gene TRBV20-1 combines with J gene TRBJ1-4; D might be TRBD1 (6 bases). Trimming pared 5 bases from V and 7 bases from J, leaving 11 bases between. CDR3 size: 12 residues. Germline V gene lookup returns CDR1 DFQATT and CDR2 SNEGSKA (reference sequence). DNA for the CDR3: TGCAGTGCTCCGGACAGAAGTGAAAAACTGTTTTTT. Its protein product is CSAPDRSEKLFF.

The sample holds a few counts of this clonotype. The genes are TRBV18 and TRBJ2-1, with 10 bases that match TRBD2. The V gene's germline CDR1 is KGHSH and CDR2 LQKENI. The ends lost 6 bases at V and 10 bases at J; junction bases unmatched: 12. There are 15 residues in the CDR3. This chain's CDR3 is CASSEPGTSDREQFF. Here the CDR3 DNA reads TGTGCCAGCTCCGAACCGGGGACTAGCGATCGGGAGCAGTTCTTC.

The chain couples TRBV7-3 to TRBJ2-2; no clear D gene. The CDR3 is made up of 13 amino acids. Trimming pared 0 bases from V and 8 bases from J, leaving 7 bases between. CDR1 and CDR2 from the germline V gene are SGHTA and FQGTGA. The chain's CDR3 is CASSLTLRGELFF. The DNA of the CDR3 is TGTGCCAGCAGCTTAACGTTGAGAGGGGAGCTGTTTTTT.

This chain joins TRBV12-3 or TRBV12-4 and TRBJ1-1, with D maybe TRBD1 (5 bases). This CDR3 comprises 13 residues. V lost 8 bases, J lost 0 bases, and 10 bases lay in between. The CDR3 nucleotides read TGTGCCAGCTCCGCGGGGGTGAACACTGAAGCTTTCTTT. It specifies CASSAGVNTEAFF.

There are a few counts of this clonotype. V and J are TRBV28 and TRBJ2-3; D gene unclear. This CDR3 comprises 12 residues. Germline CDR1 MDHEN, CDR2 SYDVKM. V lost 5 bases, J lost 5 bases, and 8 bases lay in between. CDR3 DNA sequence: TGTGCCAGCAGTCCCCAGGAAGATACGCAGTATTTT. It encodes CASSPQEDTQYF.

This rearrangement joins TRBV5-4 to TRBJ2-3, with D uncertain. Germline V gene lookup returns CDR1 SGHNT and CDR2 YYREEE (reference sequence). This CDR3 is built from 17 residues. Trimming cost V 3 bases and J 0 bases, with 17 bases left between them. Here the CDR3 reads CASSYTQRFPSTDTQYF. CDR3 DNA sequence: TGTGCCAGCAGCTACACACAGCGCTTCCCTAGCACAGATACGCAGTATTTT.

The gene calls are TRBV20-1 and TRBJ2-2, with TRBD2 matching 7 bases. There are 15 residues in the CDR3. Germline CDR1 reads DFQATT; CDR2 reads SNEGSKA (reference sequence). J gave up 4 bases and V 2 bases, and 7 bases lay outside the gene matches. CDR3 amino acids: CSARPTGGVTGELFF. Here the CDR3 DNA reads TGCAGTGCTAGACCCACGGGGGGAGTCACCGGGGAGCTGTTTTTT.

There are a few counts of this clonotype. This chain links TRBV7-9 with TRBJ2-4; D not certain. V was clipped by 5 bases and J by 5 bases, with 19 bases between them. Germline CDR1 is SEHNR and CDR2 is FQNEAQ (reference sequence). The CDR3 is made up of 16 amino acids. The CDR3 is CASSRFDWIAQNIQYF. CDR3 DNA: TGTGCCAGCAGCCGTTTTGACTGGATCGCCCAAAACATTCAGTACTTC.